The next 24 T cell receptor beta chains were all read from a single sample in a study of shared T cell receptors in the human thymus. Clones were read by immunoSEQ multiplex PCR, and TCRdb kept only the in-frame ones, dropping some. Of hundreds of thousands of clones listed, roughly 88% are singletons. The data were also submitted as part of a second study, on human thymus T cells.

Sequenced material: thymocytes. These receptors came from a boy in the first two years of life with a congenital heart defect.

The chain employs TRBV30 and TRBJ1-2, with TRBD1 matching over 7 bases. The ends lost 2 bases at V and 1 base at J; junction bases unmatched: 7. The V gene's germline CDR1 is GTSNPN and CDR2 SVGIG (reference sequence). The CDR3 runs to 15 residues. CDR3 sequence: CAWSLTGESNYGYTF. DNA for the CDR3: TGTGCCTGGAGTCTCACAGGGGAGAGTAACTATGGCTACACCTTC.

The rearrangement joins TRBV27 to TRBJ2-7, with 7 bases that match TRBD1. The CDR3 loop spans 15 amino acids. With V trimmed by 5 bases and J by 5 bases, 12 bases remained unmatched. Germline CDR1 and CDR2: MNHEY and SMNVEV (reference sequence). For the CDR3, the DNA is TGTGCCAGCAGTCCAGGGGGATTTCCCCCGGACGAGCAGTACTTC. Its protein product is CASSPGGFPPDEQYF.

The CDR3, as DNA: TGTGCCAGCAGTTCAACCCTAGGAAACACCATATATTTT. Protein product: CASSSTLGNTIYF. The chain carries TRBV7-2 and TRBJ1-3; no clear D gene. CDR1 SGHTA and CDR2 FQGNSA come from the germline V gene. The CDR3 runs 13 residues. Trimming cost V 6 bases and J 4 bases, with 10 bases left between them.

The chain links TRBV5-1 to TRBJ2-2; 12 bases agree with TRBD2. This CDR3 region has 16 residues. The junction had 0 bases not matched to a gene; V was cut back by 3 bases and J by 0 bases. Looked up from germline, CDR1 is SGHRS and CDR2 is YFSETQ. CDR3 coding DNA: TGCGCCAGCAGCTGGACTAGCGGGGCGAACACCGGGGAGCTGTTTTTT. It translates to CASSWTSGANTGELFF.

This chain uses TRBV13 with TRBJ2-7; 9 bases align to TRBD2. V lost 3 bases, J lost 5 bases, and 14 bases stayed unmatched. Germline CDR1 PRHDT, CDR2 FYEKMQ (reference sequence). CDR3 length equals 17 residues. This CDR3 reads CASSFSEGGRAGNEQYF. CDR3 coding DNA: TGTGCCAGCAGCTTTTCGGAAGGCGGGAGGGCCGGGAACGAGCAGTACTTC.

CDR3 nucleotides: TGTGCCAGCAGTTACGTCGCTAGCAACTATGAGCAGTTCTTC. Amino acid sequence: CASSYVASNYEQFF. The chain links TRBV6-6 to TRBJ2-1; TRBD2 might be the D (5 bases). The CDR3 contains 14 residues. V was trimmed by 2 bases and J by 8 bases, leaving 13 bases between them. Per germline, CDR1 MNHNY and CDR2 SVGAGI (reference sequence).

The chain is built from TRBV18 and TRBJ2-7; D unclear. V lost 3 bases to trimming and J lost 5 bases, with 8 bases between them. This CDR3 has 12 residues. Germline CDR1 and CDR2: KGHSH and LQKENI. Written as DNA, the CDR3 is TGTGCCAGCTCACCCCTAACCGACGAGCAGTACTTC. Amino acid sequence: CASSPLTDEQYF.

To note about this clone: The junction differs from germline at one of its ends, possibly a read error. CDR3 DNA: TGCAGTGCTAGAGATATCCGGGAGCGGTTCTTC. It yields the protein CSARDIRERFF. This rearrangement joins TRBV20-1 to TRBJ2-1; D is possibly TRBD2 (6 bases). This CDR3 contains 11 residues. Looked up from germline, CDR1 is DFQATT and CDR2 is SNEGSKA (reference sequence).

The V gene is TRBV28, the J gene TRBJ2-3; 7 bases are a match to TRBD1. Germline V gives CDR1 MDHEN, CDR2 SYDVKM. The CDR3 extends over 16 amino acids. V was pared by 2 bases and J by 3 bases, with 8 bases of the junction left unmatched. The CDR3 is CASSLPPGGETDTQYF. The CDR3 nucleotides are TGTGCCAGCAGTTTACCCCCAGGGGGAGAAACAGATACGCAGTATTTT.

The V and J genes are TRBV14 and TRBJ2-7; no clear D. The CDR3 length is 16 residues. Trimming removed 4 bases from V and 1 base from J, with 17 bases in between. The V gene's germline CDR1 is SGHDN and CDR2 FVKESK. The CDR3 protein is CASSPVQARASYEQYF. In nucleotides, the CDR3 is TGTGCCAGCAGCCCCGTCCAAGCGCGAGCATCCTACGAGCAGTACTTC.

The chain links TRBV28 to TRBJ1-2; TRBD1 aligns across 9 bases. The CDR3 sequence is 13 residues long. CDR1 and CDR2 (germline): MDHEN, SYDVKM. V lost 7 bases, J lost 7 bases, and 7 bases stayed unmatched. The CDR3 DNA reads as TGTGCCAGCACCTTCGGACAGGGGCCTGGCTACACCTTC. It is translated as CASTFGQGPGYTF.

The chain combines TRBV30 with TRBJ2-7; TRBD1 matches 7 bases. The CDR3 is made up of 12 amino acids. Germline CDR1 is GTSNPN and CDR2 is SVGIG (reference sequence). With 5 bases clipped from V and 3 bases from J, the junction kept 4 bases outside the gene matches. The chain's CDR3 is CAWRTGVYEQYF. The CDR3 nucleotides read TGTGCCTGGCGGACAGGAGTCTACGAGCAGTACTTC. Together with reference TRBV30 and TRBJ2-7, the CDR3 gives the full variable domain: SQTIHQWPATLVQPVGSPLSLECTVEGTSNPNLYWYRQAAGRGLQLLFYSVGIGQISSEVPQNLSASRPQDRQFILSSKKLLLSDSGFYLCAWRTGVYEQYFGPGTRLTVT.

The V gene is TRBV5-1, the J gene TRBJ2-7, with TRBD2 matching 12 bases. V lost 4 bases and J lost 0; bases outside the gene matches: 8. The CDR3 consists of 17 residues. Germline V gene sequence: CDR1 SGHRS, CDR2 YFSETQ. CDR3 loop: CASSLWTSGNPSYEQYF. DNA of the CDR3: TGCGCCAGCAGCCTTTGGACTAGCGGGAACCCCTCCTACGAGCAGTACTTC.

The chain joins TRBV27 to TRBJ2-7; TRBD2 matches 7 bases. This CDR3 has 15 amino acids. The germline CDR1 and CDR2 sequences are MNHEY and SMNVEV (reference sequence). Trimming at V came to 7 bases and at J to 0 bases, leaving 9 bases not matched to a gene. This CDR3 is CASTRASGSSYEQYF. The CDR3 DNA is TGTGCCAGCACGAGGGCTAGCGGAAGCTCCTACGAGCAGTACTTC.

The chain employs TRBV2 and TRBJ1-1, with D possibly being TRBD1 (5 bases). V lost 8 bases, J lost 1 base, and 38 bases lay in between. CDR1 and CDR2 from the germline V gene are SNHLY and FYNNEI. The CDR3 runs to 22 residues. The CDR3 reads CASGYMMFFSGIKDRSNTEAFF. In DNA, the CDR3 is TGTGCCAGCGGTTATATGATGTTTTTCAGTGGTATAAAAGACAGATCGAACACTGAAGCTTTCTTT.

The V and J genes are TRBV5-6 and TRBJ2-7; 8 nucleotides match TRBD2. Looked up from germline, CDR1 is SGHDT and CDR2 is YYEEEE. Trimming took 1 base from V and 4 from J; bases not matched to a gene: 13. The CDR3 totals 17 residues. CDR3 amino acids: CASSLTTSGSPLYEQYF. The DNA of the CDR3 is TGTGCCAGCAGCTTGACAACGAGCGGGAGTCCCCTATACGAGCAGTACTTC.

V gene TRBV12-2 combines with J gene TRBJ2-5; the table calls TRBD1, which could not be checked here. The better agreement between TRBJ2-7 and the DNA end casts doubt on the J call. TRBV12-2 is a pseudogene. The CDR3 loop spans 13 amino acids. The CDR3 DNA sequence: TGTGCAAGTCGCTTCAGGGGGCTATACGAGCAGTACTTC. It translates to CASRFRGLYEQYF.

As concerns this clone: Other DNA sequences from this sample encode an identical CDR3 as well. The chain employs TRBV2 and TRBJ2-7; 7 bases are shared with TRBD1. With 6 bases clipped from V and 2 bases from J, the junction kept 7 bases outside the gene matches. The CDR3 sequence is 14 residues long. The germline V gene encodes CDR1 SNHLY and CDR2 FYNNEI. CDR3: CASRPRDRAYEQYF. The DNA of the CDR3 is TGTGCCAGCAGACCCCGGGACAGAGCCTACGAGCAGTACTTC. The whole variable domain, filled in from reference TRBV2 and TRBJ2-7, reads EPEVTQTPSHQVTQMGQEVILRCVPISNHLYFYWYRQILGQKVEFLVSFYNNEISEKSEIFDDQFSVERPDGSNFTLKIRSTKLEDSAMYFCASRPRDRAYEQYFGPGTRLTVT.

The gene calls are TRBV5-4 and TRBJ1-2, with 9 bases identical to TRBD1. The germline gives CDR1 SGHNT, CDR2 YYREEE (reference sequence). V was clipped by 1 base and J by 7 bases; unmatched bases: 5. The CDR3 sequence is 14 residues long. The DNA of the CDR3 is TGTGCCAGCAGCTTGACAGGGGGCGCGGGTGGCTACACCTTC. It translates to CASSLTGGAGGYTF.

The CDR3 coding sequence is TGTGCCAGCAGGGAGGAGGACAGAAGACACCGCAGCTCCTACGAGCAGTACTTC. Translated, it gives CASREEDRRHRSSYEQYF. The chain carries TRBV2 and TRBJ2-7; perhaps TRBD1 as D (6 bases). The CDR3 covers 18 residues. V was clipped by 6 bases and J by 0 bases, with 24 bases between them. Germline-derived CDR1 and CDR2 are SNHLY and FYNNEI.

The V gene is TRBV15, the J gene TRBJ2-5; TRBD2 is a possible D gene (6 bases). The DNA end is a closer match to TRBJ2-7, so the J assignment may be wrong. CDR3 size: 16 residues. Germline CDR1 reads LNHNV; CDR2 reads YYDKDF (reference sequence). CDR3 amino acids: CATSRPRRDGTYEQYF. The CDR3 DNA follows: TGTGCCACCAGCAGACCTCGGAGGGACGGAACCTACGAGCAGTACTTC.

This chain joins TRBV11-2 and TRBJ2-7; 9 bases are a match to TRBD1. Germline values: CDR1 SGHAT, CDR2 FQNNGV. The junction had 7 bases not matched to a gene; V was cut back by 4 bases and J by 3 bases. This CDR3 has 15 residues. CDR3 region: CASSSVWDRVYEQYF. Here the CDR3 DNA reads TGTGCCAGCAGCTCAGTGTGGGACAGGGTCTACGAGCAGTACTTC.

This chain uses TRBV10-3 with TRBJ2-1, with 7 bases identical to TRBD2. This CDR3 is 13 amino acids long. V gave up 6 bases and J gave up 6 bases; unmatched junction bases: 5. CDR1 is ENHRY, CDR2 SYGVKD, per germline. As DNA, the CDR3 is TGTGCCATCAGGGGCGGGAGCAGCAATGAGCAGTTCTTC. This translates into CAIRGGSSNEQFF.

The genes are TRBV7-2 and TRBJ2-7, with D maybe TRBD2 (6 bases). Germline CDR1 reads SGHTA; CDR2 reads FQGNSA. The CDR3 has 15 residues. The V and J ends lost 7 bases and 0 bases respectively, with 16 bases between them. The CDR3, as DNA: TGTGCCAGCACCCTAACGACTAGGAGCTCCTACGAGCAGTACTTC. This encodes CASTLTTRSSYEQYF.